Following are 23 T cell receptor beta chains from one sample sequenced in a study of neoadjuvant anti-PD-1 for oral cavity cancer. The repertoire was sequenced with immunoSEQ multiplex PCR; TCRdb's copy has only in-frame clones and lacks some. The data contain some 66,000 clones, about 86% of them singletons. Here the sequenced sample was PBMCs, taken before nivolumab (anti-PD-1) treatment. All receptors derive from a person aged 40 to 85 with oral cavity squamous cell carcinoma.

The rearrangement joins TRBV27 to TRBJ2-7; TRBD1 matches at 7 bases. With V trimmed by 0 bases and J by 0 bases, 5 bases remained unmatched. The CDR3 consists of 16 residues. Germline CDR1 MNHEY, CDR2 SMNVEV (reference sequence). CDR3 sequence: CASSLSSGTVSYEQYF. The CDR3 nucleotides are TGTGCCAGCAGTTTATCTTCCGGGACAGTCTCCTACGAGCAGTACTTC.

The rearrangement links TRBV19 to TRBJ1-2; TRBD1 is a possible D gene (6 bases). V lost 3 bases to trimming and J lost 3 bases, with 20 bases between them. This CDR3 has 17 amino acids. CDR1 and CDR2 from the germline V gene are LNHDA and SQIVND (reference sequence). The CDR3 here is CASSIHPPGAQDYGYTF. CDR3 DNA: TGTGCCAGTAGTATCCACCCCCCGGGGGCGCAGGACTATGGCTACACCTTC.

J is TRBJ2-7 and V is TRBV4-1, with no clear D. The CDR3 has 12 residues. Germline CDR1 is MGHRA and CDR2 is YSYEKL. V gave up 4 bases and J gave up 5 bases, with 9 bases separating them. CDR3 residues: CASSRQADEQYF. Here the CDR3 DNA reads TGCGCCAGCAGCCGTCAGGCAGACGAGCAGTACTTC.

The genes are TRBV27 and TRBJ1-1; D is unclear. CDR1 and CDR2 (germline): MNHEY, SMNVEV (reference sequence). This CDR3 contains 13 residues. Trimming removed 3 bases from V and 2 bases from J, with 7 bases in between. CDR3 coding DNA: TGTGCCAGCAGTTTTAAGGTAAACACTGAAGCTTTCTTT. This sequence encodes CASSFKVNTEAFF.

As concerns this clone: Other DNA variants within this sample encode the same CDR3. CDR3 sequence (DNA): TGTGCAAGTCGCCTAAGGTGTCAGGGGGGAGCGCAGCCCCAGCATTTT. Translation: CASRLRCQGGAQPQHF. The V gene is TRBV12-2, the J gene TRBJ1-5; the table's TRBD1 call for D was not verified on the DNA. TRBV12-2 is described as a pseudogene. CDR3 length: 16 amino acids.

The chain's CDR3 is CASSVMTGGFEKLFF. CDR3 sequence (DNA): TGTGCCAGCAGCGTTATGACAGGGGGGTTTGAAAAACTGTTTTTT. The genes are TRBV9 and TRBJ1-4; 9 bases are a match to TRBD1. J was trimmed by 7 bases and V by 2 bases; bases with no gene match: 6. The CDR3 runs 15 residues. Germline CDR1 SGDLS, CDR2 YYNGEE.

The V gene is TRBV4-1, the J gene TRBJ1-2; 7 nucleotides match TRBD1. Looked up from germline, CDR1 is MGHRA and CDR2 is YSYEKL. This CDR3 comprises 15 residues. V gave up 1 base and J gave up 0 bases; unmatched junction bases: 2. As DNA, the CDR3 is TGCGCCAGCAGCCAAGGACAGGGACCTAACTATGGCTACACCTTC. This codes for CASSQGQGPNYGYTF.

The chain uses TRBV5-8 and TRBJ1-2; TRBD1 might be the D (6 bases). The germline V and J ends were trimmed by 5 bases and 8 bases, with 19 bases remaining between them. Per germline, CDR1 SGHTS and CDR2 YDEGEE. There are 14 residues in the CDR3. CDR3 protein: CASRRQAGGGGYTF. The CDR3 region has the DNA TGTGCCAGCAGACGACAGGCCGGGGGAGGCGGCTACACCTTC.

The rearrangement uses TRBV6-1 and TRBJ1-2; D call uncertain. Trimming took off 6 bases at V and 2 bases at J, with 7 bases between the two ends. CDR3 length equals 12 residues. Germline V gene lookup returns CDR1 MNHNS and CDR2 SASEGT. The CDR3 sequence is CASSGPNYGYTF. DNA of the CDR3: TGTGCCAGCAGCGGACCAAACTATGGCTACACCTTC.

The chain has TRBV5-1 and TRBJ2-3; no definite D call. The CDR3 spans 14 residues. V lost 0 bases and J 6 bases, leaving 11 bases between the germline ends. Germline loops: CDR1 SGHRS, CDR2 YFSETQ. The CDR3: CASSLARDDDTQYF. The CDR3 nucleotides are TGCGCCAGCAGCTTGGCTAGGGATGATGATACGCAGTATTTT.

CDR3: CASSLGGGTDTQYF. The CDR3 nucleotides read TGCGCCAGCAGCTTGGGCGGGGGGACAGATACGCAGTATTTT. The V gene is TRBV5-1, the J gene TRBJ2-3; 8 bases fit TRBD2. CDR1 is SGHRS and CDR2 is YFSETQ in the germline V gene. The CDR3 totals 14 residues. The V and J ends lost 0 bases and 3 bases, in that order; junction bases with no gene match: 0.

V and J are TRBV5-4 and TRBJ1-6, with unresolved D. The V gene's germline CDR1 is SGHNT and CDR2 YYREEE (reference sequence). The germline V and J ends were trimmed by 4 bases and 7 bases, with 9 bases remaining between them. The CDR3 loop spans 13 amino acids. This CDR3 reads CASSQNTNSPLHF. The DNA for the CDR3 is TGTGCCAGCAGCCAGAACACGAATTCACCCCTCCACTTT.

CDR3 nucleotides: TGCGCCAGCAGCGGAAACACCGGGGGGATCTATGGCTACACCTTC. This sequence encodes CASSGNTGGIYGYTF. This chain uses TRBV5-1 with TRBJ1-2, with D perhaps matching TRBD1 (5 bases). Germline values: CDR1 SGHRS, CDR2 YFSETQ. The CDR3 has 15 residues. Trimming stripped 4 bases from V and 4 bases from J, with 17 bases between.

The J gene is TRBJ2-1, the V gene TRBV20-1; the D is unclear. The germline V gene encodes CDR1 DFQATT and CDR2 SNEGSKA (reference sequence). CDR3 length equals 11 residues. Trimming removed 7 bases from V and 10 bases from J, with 14 bases in between. In DNA, the CDR3 is TGCAGTGATGCCTACCTAACCGAGCAGTTCTTC. Translation: CSDAYLTEQFF.

The V and J genes are TRBV30 and TRBJ1-2; 9 nucleotides match TRBD1. The V segment lost 1 base and the J segment 3 bases; nucleotides outside the gene matches: 9. The germline V gene encodes CDR1 GTSNPN and CDR2 SVGIG (reference sequence). The CDR3 extends over 16 amino acids. The chain's CDR3 is CAWSGDREGDYYGYTF. In DNA, the CDR3 is TGTGCCTGGAGTGGGGACAGGGAGGGGGATTACTATGGCTACACCTTC.

The chain combines TRBV9 with TRBJ2-2; D gene uncertain. Germline CDR1 SGDLS, CDR2 YYNGEE. The CDR3 extends over 16 amino acids. V was shortened by 0 bases and J by 0 bases, with 9 bases between the two germline ends. The CDR3 nucleotides read TGTGCCAGCAGCGTAGACCAGTGGGCGAACACCGGGGAGCTGTTTTTT. Its protein is CASSVDQWANTGELFF.

In DNA, the CDR3 is TGTGCCAGCAGGCTTGCCGGGACAGGGTATCTCTCTGAAGCTTTCTTT. This gives the protein CASRLAGTGYLSEAFF. V and J are TRBV2 and TRBJ1-1, with 9 bases lining up with TRBD1. CDR3 length: 16 residues. J was trimmed by 6 bases and V by 6 bases; bases with no gene match: 14. The germline CDR1 and CDR2 sequences are SNHLY and FYNNEI.

The chain combines TRBV19 with TRBJ2-3, with 8 nucleotides matching TRBD2. This CDR3 is built from 15 residues. The trim removed 1 base at V and 3 bases at J, leaving 3 bases unmatched. Germline lookup yields CDR1 LNHDA and CDR2 SQIVND (reference sequence). The CDR3 sequence: CASSIGGGLTDTQYF. CDR3 nucleotides: TGTGCCAGTAGTATAGGCGGGGGGCTTACAGATACGCAGTATTTT.

The chain uses TRBV7-7 and TRBJ2-1; TRBD2 matches 10 bases. Germline V lookup: CDR1 SSHAT, CDR2 FNYEAQ (reference sequence). The CDR3 is made up of 15 amino acids. V shed 3 bases, J shed 4 bases, and the junction held 3 bases outside the gene matches. The DNA of the CDR3 is TGTGCCAGCAGCTTTGGACTAGCGGTATACAATGAGCAGTTCTTC. This gives the protein CASSFGLAVYNEQFF.

The V gene is TRBV7-3, the J gene TRBJ1-6, with D maybe TRBD1 (6 bases). The CDR3 sequence is 15 residues long. Trimming took off 5 bases at V and 0 bases at J, with 8 bases between the two ends. Per germline, CDR1 SGHTA and CDR2 FQGTGA. The CDR3 loop reads CASSRTVSYNSPLHF. CDR3 in DNA: TGTGCCAGCAGCCGGACAGTCTCCTATAATTCACCCCTCCACTTT.

This chain's CDR3 is CASSLAPDRGPGNTIYF. CDR3 DNA: TGTGCCAGCAGCTTAGCGCCTGACAGGGGCCCTGGAAACACCATATATTTT. The J gene is TRBJ1-3, the V gene TRBV7-9, with 8 positions matching TRBD1. The V and J ends lost 0 bases and 2 bases, in that order; junction bases with no gene match: 6. This CDR3 comprises 17 residues. Germline loops: CDR1 SEHNR, CDR2 FQNEAQ (reference sequence).

The chain has TRBV11-2 and TRBJ2-5; D gene unclear. The germline gives CDR1 SGHAT, CDR2 FQNNGV. This CDR3 has 13 amino acids. V was trimmed by 2 bases and J by 5 bases, leaving 9 bases between them. Written as DNA, the CDR3 is TGTGCCAGCAGCTTATCTTATACGGAGACCCAGTACTTC. Protein: CASSLSYTETQYF. Together with reference TRBV11-2 and TRBJ2-5, the CDR3 gives the full variable domain: EAGVAQSPRYKIIEKRQSVAFWCNPISGHATLYWYQQILGQGPKLLIQFQNNGVVDDSQLPKDRFSAERLKGVDSTLKIQPAKLEDSAVYLCASSLSYTETQYFGPGTRLLVL.

This clone was seen a single time. The rearrangement links TRBV11-2 to TRBJ1-1; no definite D call. The CDR3 runs 14 residues. CDR1 and CDR2 (germline): SGHAT, FQNNGV. Trimming pared 1 base from V and 4 bases from J, leaving 10 bases between. CDR3 protein: CASSLGESGTEAFF. CDR3 sequence (DNA): TGTGCCAGCAGCTTAGGGGAGTCCGGCACTGAAGCTTTCTTT.